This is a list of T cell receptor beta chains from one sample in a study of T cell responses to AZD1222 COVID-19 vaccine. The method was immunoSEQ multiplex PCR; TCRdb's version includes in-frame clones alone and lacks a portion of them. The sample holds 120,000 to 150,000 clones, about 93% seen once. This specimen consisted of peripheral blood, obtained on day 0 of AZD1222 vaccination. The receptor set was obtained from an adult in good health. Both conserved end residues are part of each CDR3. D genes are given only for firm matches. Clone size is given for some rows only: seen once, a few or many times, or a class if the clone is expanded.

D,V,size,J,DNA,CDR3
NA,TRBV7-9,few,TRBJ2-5,TGTGCCAGCAGCTCCGGGACACTGGTGGAAAAGACCCAGTACTTC,CASSSGTLVEKTQYF
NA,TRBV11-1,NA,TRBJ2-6,TGTGCCAGCAGCTTAGCAGGGGTAGGGGCCAACGTCCTGACTTTC,CASSLAGVGANVLTF
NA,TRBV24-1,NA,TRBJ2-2,TGTGCCACCAGTGACCCATCCGGGTATGGTACCGGGGAGCTGTTTTTT,CATSDPSGYGTGELFF
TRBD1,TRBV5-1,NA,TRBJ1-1,TGCGCCAGCAGCTTCGGGTCGGGGACAGGGGGATCTGAGGCTTTCTTT,CASSFGSGTGGSEAFF
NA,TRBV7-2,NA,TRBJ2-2,TGTGCCGCCAATGCGTCGCCTAACACCGGGGAGCTGTTTTTT,CAANASPNTGELFF
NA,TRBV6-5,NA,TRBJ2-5,TGTGCCAGCAGTCTATTGGGGGGTGAGACCCAGTACTTC,CASSLLGGETQYF
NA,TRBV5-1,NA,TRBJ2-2,TGCGCCAGCAGCTCGGAGGGGTCCGGGGAGCTGTTTTTT,CASSSEGSGELFF
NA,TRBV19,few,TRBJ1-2,TGTGCCAGTAGGGACCCGTCTAACAACTATGGCTACACCTTC,CASRDPSNNYGYTF
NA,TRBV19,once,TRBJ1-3,TGTGCCAGTAGTACCCTGAGGGACAACTCTGGAAACACCATATATTTT,CASSTLRDNSGNTIYF
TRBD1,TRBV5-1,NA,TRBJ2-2,TGCGCCAGCCGACTTTCAGTCCAGGGGGTGGACGGGTCCGGGGAGCTGTTTTTT,CASRLSVQGVDGSGELFF
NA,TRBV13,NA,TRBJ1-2,TGTGCCAGCAGCTTAGGCCATGGCTACACCTTC,CASSLGHGYTF
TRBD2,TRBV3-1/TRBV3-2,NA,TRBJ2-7,TGTGCCAGCAGCCAGGGACTAGCGGGGGTCTCCACGGAGCAGTACTTC,CASSQGLAGVSTEQYF
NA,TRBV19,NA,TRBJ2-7,TGTGCCAGTAGTATTCTATCGTCGAAGCAGGGCTCCTACGAGCAGTACTTC,CASSILSSKQGSYEQYF
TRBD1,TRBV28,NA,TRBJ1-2,TGTGCCAGCAGTTCCGACAGGGGGCGAGTCTATGGCTACACCTTC,CASSSDRGRVYGYTF
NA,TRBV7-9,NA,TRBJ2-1,TGTGCCAGCAGCTTACTGGGGCAGGGTAGGGATGAGCAGTTCTTC,CASSLLGQGRDEQFF
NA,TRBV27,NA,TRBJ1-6,TGTGCCAGCAGTTTAGGCGGTCAAACGCGGAATTCACCCCTCCACTTT,CASSLGGQTRNSPLHF
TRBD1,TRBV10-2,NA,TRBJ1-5,TGCGCCAGCAGTGAGTCTTACGGGGTGACAGGGGCTTATAGCAATCAGCCCCAGCATTTT,CASSESYGVTGAYSNQPQHF
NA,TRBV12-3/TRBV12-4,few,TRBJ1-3,TGTGCCAGCAGACGGGGCTCTGGAAACACCATATATTTT,CASRRGSGNTIYF
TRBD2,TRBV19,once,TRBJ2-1,TGTGCCAGTAGCCGACTAGCATTTCTGAATGAGCAGTTCTTC,CASSRLAFLNEQFF